The sequence of this TCR beta chain was determined in a study of T cells in Graves' hyperthyroidism and ophthalmopathy. V was clipped by 2 bases and J by 0 bases, with 11 bases between them. The germline CDR1 and CDR2 sequences are SEHNR and FQNEAQ (reference sequence). The CDR3 spans 15 residues. Using RNA transcripts as the source, TCR beta CDR3 regions were amplified. An initial round of RT-PCR targeting the TCR CDR3 relied on the HTBI primer set. One entry per CDR3 protein, called by TCRdb with MiXCR from the multiplex PCR reads. The top ten hold roughly 8.3% of the sample, which has about 840,000 distinct CDR3 sequences, more than 30% seen once.

The sequenced material came from blood. This clonotype was sampled from a man aged 18 to 29 with Graves' hyperthyroidism. The chain carries TRBV7-9 and TRBJ2-7; no definite D call. In DNA form, the CDR3 reads TGTGCCAGCAGCTTAAGGCAGCCGCTCTCCTACGAGCAGTACTTC. Its translation: CASSLRQPLSYEQYF.